The rows below give T cell receptor beta chains drawn from one sample of a study of vaccination and CD4 T cells after COVID-19. Which antigens these TCRs recognize remains unknown. TCRdb redid the calling of the PCR reads with MiXCR, one entry per CDR3 protein. The data contain 11,000 to 15,000 distinct CDR3 sequences, approximately 45% of them seen just once; the ten biggest clones take up approximately 17%. Material for sequencing was cultured CD4+ T cells from blood. The receptors stem from a human donor with COVID-19. The CDR3 runs from the conserved cysteine through the conserved F or W. Some rows mark clone size as missing; the rest say once, few, many or name a class of expanded clone.

J gene	V gene	clone size	CDR3 protein
TRBJ1-1	TRBV20-1	-	CSATRPKGGANTEAFF
TRBJ1-1	TRBV20-1	large	CSATTGVGTEAFF
TRBJ2-5	TRBV10-1	few	CASSSGTSGQETQYF
TRBJ1-1	TRBV5-4	-	CASSQGRDEAFF
TRBJ2-4	TRBV10-3	-	CAISSGGGLPLAKNIQYF
TRBJ1-1	TRBV5-6	few	CASSFGAGPEAFF
TRBJ1-1	TRBV7-6	-	CASTMDRNTEAFF
TRBJ1-5	TRBV20-1	-	CSANPRQGSGQPQHF
TRBJ2-4	TRBV19	-	CASSIDLGQGGIAKNIQYF
TRBJ2-6	TRBV24-1	-	CATSDPDRGKAGANVLTF
TRBJ2-1	TRBV7-9	few	CASSRIRDREYNEQFF
TRBJ2-2	TRBV21-1	-	CASTLGGPPNTGELFF
TRBJ1-1	TRBV25-1	few	CASRTPGNTEAFF
TRBJ2-5	TRBV20-1	-	CSARDPSASQETQYF
TRBJ2-7	TRBV7-9	-	CASSLALGTDSYEQYF
TRBJ1-2	TRBV7-2	-	CASSLRLGGYTF
TRBJ1-1	TRBV12-3/TRBV12-4	few	CASSLRTNTEAFF
TRBJ2-2	TRBV20-1	-	CSARGSGAGELFF
TRBJ2-7	TRBV20-1	few	CSARDSTGGLSYEQYF
TRBJ1-3	TRBV5-1	-	CASSLAGAYSGNTIYF
TRBJ2-1	TRBV12-3/TRBV12-4	-	CASSLAAGGYNEQFF
TRBJ1-5	TRBV7-9	few	CASSLSPRGMVNQPQHF
TRBJ2-6	TRBV28	-	CASKETGQYSGANVLTF
TRBJ2-2	TRBV12-5	-	CASGLSGELFF
TRBJ1-6	TRBV28	-	CASRGQVNSPLHF
TRBJ2-7	TRBV24-1	-	CATSDSTGSYEQYF
TRBJ2-7	TRBV6-2/TRBV6-3	-	CASSYSFSTHEQYF
TRBJ1-6	TRBV9	few	CASSPTGTPGGSPLHF
TRBJ2-3	TRBV19	-	CASTPTRGLSTDTQYF
TRBJ2-5	TRBV5-6	-	CASSIGQVVTQYF
TRBJ2-7	TRBV10-3	-	CAIGDLSYEQYF
TRBJ2-3	TRBV21-1	few	CASPWARGPGTDTQYF
TRBJ2-7	TRBV11-2	few	CASSLMPSAGGTYEQYF
TRBJ1-1	TRBV28	few	CASSQRRGVLVNTEAFF
TRBJ1-2	TRBV18	-	CASSPPAQGAHPGGYTF
TRBJ2-5	TRBV6-5	few	CASSSSQLVKRTQYF
TRBJ1-2	TRBV5-3	-	CASSASVNYGYTF
TRBJ2-5	TRBV2	-	CASSEDQGGETQYF
TRBJ1-1	TRBV7-2	-	CASSPQIGRSTEAFF
TRBJ1-3	TRBV29-1	-	CSVGGSGNTIYF
TRBJ1-2	TRBV5-6	-	CASSPPSIYGYTF
TRBJ2-2	TRBV5-4	few	CASGPTGGRSWELFF
TRBJ1-2	TRBV5-1	-	CASSLGGGTYGYTF
TRBJ1-6	TRBV6-1	-	CASMPPLHF
TRBJ1-5	TRBV27	-	CASSFRRTGHEGSNQPQHF
TRBJ1-1	TRBV6-5	-	CASSYGTAMNTEAFF
TRBJ2-7	TRBV5-1	-	CASSGTGSSYEQYF
TRBJ1-1	TRBV5-5	-	CASSEGAWTEAFF
TRBJ1-1	TRBV5-1	-	CASSFTGGQGALGAEAFF
TRBJ2-7	TRBV6-1	few	CASSGQSTGYYEQYF
TRBJ2-1	TRBV7-2	few	CASRAGTSGGSSYNEQFF
TRBJ2-3	TRBV28	-	CASTRRNTQYF